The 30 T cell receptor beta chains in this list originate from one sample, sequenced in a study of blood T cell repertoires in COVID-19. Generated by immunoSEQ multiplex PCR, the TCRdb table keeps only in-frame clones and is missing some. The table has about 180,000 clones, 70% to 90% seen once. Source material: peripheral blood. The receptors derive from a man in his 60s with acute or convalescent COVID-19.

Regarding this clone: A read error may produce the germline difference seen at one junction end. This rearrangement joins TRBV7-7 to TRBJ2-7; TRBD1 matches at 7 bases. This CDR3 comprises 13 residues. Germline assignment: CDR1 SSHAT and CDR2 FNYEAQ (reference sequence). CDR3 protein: CASSYDRDHEQYF. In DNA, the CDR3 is TGTGCTAGCAGCTATGACAGGGACCACGAGCAGTACTTC.

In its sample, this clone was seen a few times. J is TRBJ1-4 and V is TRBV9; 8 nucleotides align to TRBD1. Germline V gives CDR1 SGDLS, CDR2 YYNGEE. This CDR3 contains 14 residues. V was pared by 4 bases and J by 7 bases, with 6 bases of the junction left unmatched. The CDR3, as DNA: TGTGCCAGCAGCAAAACCCAGGGGGCTGAAAAACTGTTTTTT. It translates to CASSKTQGAEKLFF.

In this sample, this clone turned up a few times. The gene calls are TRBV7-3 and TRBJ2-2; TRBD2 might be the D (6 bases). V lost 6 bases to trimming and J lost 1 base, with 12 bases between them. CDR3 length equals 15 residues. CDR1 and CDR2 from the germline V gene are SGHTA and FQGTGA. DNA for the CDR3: TGTGCCAGCAGGGTTGAGGAGGGGAACACCGGGGAGCTGTTTTTT. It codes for CASRVEEGNTGELFF.

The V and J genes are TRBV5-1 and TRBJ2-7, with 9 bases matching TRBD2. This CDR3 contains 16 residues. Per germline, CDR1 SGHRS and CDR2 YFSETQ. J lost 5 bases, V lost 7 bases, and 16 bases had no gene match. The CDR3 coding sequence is TGCGCCAGCTCGCCGGGACTAGCTCCGGAGACCCACGAGCAGTACTTC. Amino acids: CASSPGLAPETHEQYF.

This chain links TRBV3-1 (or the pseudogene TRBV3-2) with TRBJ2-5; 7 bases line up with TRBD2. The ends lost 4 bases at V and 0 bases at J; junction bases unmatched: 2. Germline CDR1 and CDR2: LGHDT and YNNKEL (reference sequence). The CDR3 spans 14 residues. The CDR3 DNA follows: TGTGCCAGCAGCCGAGCGGGGTACCAAGAGACCCAGTACTTC. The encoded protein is CASSRAGYQETQYF.

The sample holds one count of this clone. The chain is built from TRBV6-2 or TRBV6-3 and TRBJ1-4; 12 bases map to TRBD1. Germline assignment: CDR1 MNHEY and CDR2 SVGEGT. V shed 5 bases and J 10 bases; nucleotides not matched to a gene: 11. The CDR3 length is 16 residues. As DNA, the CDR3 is TGTGCCAGCAGTGGGACAGGGGGCTCCTCAGGCCGAAAACTGTTTTTT. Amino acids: CASSGTGGSSGRKLFF.

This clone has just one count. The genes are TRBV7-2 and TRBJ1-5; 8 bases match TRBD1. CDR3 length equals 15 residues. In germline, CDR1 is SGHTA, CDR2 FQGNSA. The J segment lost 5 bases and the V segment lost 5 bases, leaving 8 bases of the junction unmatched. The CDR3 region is CASSVSGQGDQPQHF. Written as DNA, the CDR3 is TGTGCCAGCAGCGTCAGCGGACAGGGCGATCAGCCCCAGCATTTT.

CDR3 protein: CASSPLRRGHNSPLHF. As DNA, the CDR3 is TGTGCCAGCAGCCCCCTCCGGCGGGGGCATAATTCACCCCTCCACTTT. The J gene is TRBJ1-6, the V gene TRBV14; a possible D gene is TRBD1 (6 bases). V was trimmed by 4 bases and J by 5 bases, leaving 15 bases between them. The CDR3 spans 16 residues. In germline, CDR1 is SGHDN, CDR2 FVKESK.

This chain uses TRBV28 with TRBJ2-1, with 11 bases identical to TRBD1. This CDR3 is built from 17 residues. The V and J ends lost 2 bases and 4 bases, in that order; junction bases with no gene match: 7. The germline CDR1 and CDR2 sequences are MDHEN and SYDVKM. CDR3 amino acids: CASSLPLGQGVYNEQFF. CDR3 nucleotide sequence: TGTGCCAGCAGTTTACCCCTGGGACAGGGGGTTTACAATGAGCAGTTCTTC. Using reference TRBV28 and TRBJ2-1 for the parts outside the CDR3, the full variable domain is DVKVTQSSRYLVKRTGEKVFLECVQDMDHENMFWYRQDPGLGLRLIYFSYDVKMKEKGDIPEGYSVSREKKERFSLILESASTNQTSMYLCASSLPLGQGVYNEQFFGPGTRLTVL.

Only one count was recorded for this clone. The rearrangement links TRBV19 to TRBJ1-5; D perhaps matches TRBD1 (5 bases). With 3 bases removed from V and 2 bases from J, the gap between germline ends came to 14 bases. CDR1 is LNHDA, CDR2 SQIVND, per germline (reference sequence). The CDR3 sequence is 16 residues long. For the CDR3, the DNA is TGTGCCAGTAGTATGGTCTGGGTCAGGGGCAATCAGCCCCAGCATTTT. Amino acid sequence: CASSMVWVRGNQPQHF.

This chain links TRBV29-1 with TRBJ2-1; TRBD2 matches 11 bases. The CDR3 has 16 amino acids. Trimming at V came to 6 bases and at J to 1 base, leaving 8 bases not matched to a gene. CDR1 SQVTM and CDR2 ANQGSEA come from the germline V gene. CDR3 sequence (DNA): TGCAGCGTAAGAATAGCGGGAGGGGGTTCCTACAATGAGCAGTTCTTC. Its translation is CSVRIAGGGSYNEQFF.

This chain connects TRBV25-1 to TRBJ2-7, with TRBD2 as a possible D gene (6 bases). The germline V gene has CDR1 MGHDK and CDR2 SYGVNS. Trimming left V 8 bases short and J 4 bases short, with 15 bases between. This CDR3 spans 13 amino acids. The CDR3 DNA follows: TGTGCCAGCGGGAACCGGGACTTTTACGAGCAGTACTTC. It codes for CASGNRDFYEQYF.

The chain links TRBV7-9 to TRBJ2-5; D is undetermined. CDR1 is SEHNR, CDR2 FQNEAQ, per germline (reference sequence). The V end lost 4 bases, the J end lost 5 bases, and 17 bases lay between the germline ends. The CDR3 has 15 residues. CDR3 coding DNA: TGTGCCAGCAGCTCCGCCCTGTCCGAGAAGGAGACCCAGTACTTC. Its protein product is CASSSALSEKETQYF.

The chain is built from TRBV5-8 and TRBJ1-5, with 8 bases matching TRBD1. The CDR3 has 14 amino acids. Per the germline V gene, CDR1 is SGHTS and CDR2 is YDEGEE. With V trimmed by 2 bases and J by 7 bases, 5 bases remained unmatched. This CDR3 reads CASSFWTGSQPQHF. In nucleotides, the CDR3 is TGTGCCAGCAGCTTTTGGACAGGGTCCCAGCCCCAGCATTTT. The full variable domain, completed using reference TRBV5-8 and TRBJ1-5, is EAGVTQSPTHLIKTRGQQATLRCSPISGHTSVYWYQQALGLGLQFLLWYDEGEERNRGNFPPRFSGRQFPNYSSELNVNALELEDSALYLCASSFWTGSQPQHFGDGTRLSIL.

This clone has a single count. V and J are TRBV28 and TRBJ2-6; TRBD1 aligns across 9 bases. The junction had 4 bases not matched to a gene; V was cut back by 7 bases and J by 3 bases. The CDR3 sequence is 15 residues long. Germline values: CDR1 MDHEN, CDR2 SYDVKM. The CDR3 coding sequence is TGTGCCAGCAACAACAGGGGGCTTGGGGCCAACGTCCTGACTTTC. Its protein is CASNNRGLGANVLTF.

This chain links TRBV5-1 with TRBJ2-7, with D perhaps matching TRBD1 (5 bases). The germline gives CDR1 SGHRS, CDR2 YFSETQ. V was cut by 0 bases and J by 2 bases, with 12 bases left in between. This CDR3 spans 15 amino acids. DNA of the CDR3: TGCGCCAGCAGCTTGGCAGCAGGGATGGCCTACGAGCAGTACTTC. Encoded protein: CASSLAAGMAYEQYF.

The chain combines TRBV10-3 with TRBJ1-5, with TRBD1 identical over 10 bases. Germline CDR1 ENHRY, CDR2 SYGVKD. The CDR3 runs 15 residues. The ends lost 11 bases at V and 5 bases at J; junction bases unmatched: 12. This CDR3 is CASSYRQGADQPQHF. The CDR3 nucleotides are TGTGCCTCCAGTTATAGACAGGGGGCAGATCAGCCCCAGCATTTT.

CDR3 sequence reads: CASSQDVEDTQYF. CDR3 bases: TGTGCCAGCAGCCAAGATGTGGAGGATACGCAGTATTTT. This sequence joins TRBV3-1 (or the pseudogene TRBV3-2) and TRBJ2-3; D call uncertain. The CDR3 contains 13 residues. The germline V gene encodes CDR1 LGHDT and CDR2 YNNKEL (reference sequence). V dropped 0 bases and J dropped 6 bases, with 7 bases sitting between them.

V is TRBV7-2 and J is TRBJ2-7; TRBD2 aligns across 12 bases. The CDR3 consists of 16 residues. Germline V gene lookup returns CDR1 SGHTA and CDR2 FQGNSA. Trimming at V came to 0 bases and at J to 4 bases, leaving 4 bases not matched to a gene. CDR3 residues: CASSLALAGGRYEQYF. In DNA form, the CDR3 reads TGTGCCAGCAGCTTAGCCCTAGCGGGAGGGCGGTACGAGCAGTACTTC.

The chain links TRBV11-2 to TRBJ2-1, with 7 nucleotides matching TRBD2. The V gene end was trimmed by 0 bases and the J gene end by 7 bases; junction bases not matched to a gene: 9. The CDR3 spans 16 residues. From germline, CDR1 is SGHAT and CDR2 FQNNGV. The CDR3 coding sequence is TGTGCCAGCAGCTTAGATCTACTAGCGAGGGGAAATGAGCAGTTCTTC. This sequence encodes CASSLDLLARGNEQFF.

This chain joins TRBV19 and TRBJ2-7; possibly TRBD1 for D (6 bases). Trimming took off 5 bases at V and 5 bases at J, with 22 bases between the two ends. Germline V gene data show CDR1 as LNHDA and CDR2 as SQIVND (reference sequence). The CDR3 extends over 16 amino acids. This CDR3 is CASSAQMTGLKHEQYF. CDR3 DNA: TGTGCCAGTAGTGCCCAAATGACAGGTCTAAAACACGAGCAGTACTTC.

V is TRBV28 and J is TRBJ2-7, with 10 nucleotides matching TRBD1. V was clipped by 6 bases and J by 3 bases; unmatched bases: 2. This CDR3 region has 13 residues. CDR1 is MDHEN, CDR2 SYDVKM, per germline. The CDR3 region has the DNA TGTGCCAGCAGACGGACAGGGGGCTACGAGCAGTACTTC. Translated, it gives CASRRTGGYEQYF.

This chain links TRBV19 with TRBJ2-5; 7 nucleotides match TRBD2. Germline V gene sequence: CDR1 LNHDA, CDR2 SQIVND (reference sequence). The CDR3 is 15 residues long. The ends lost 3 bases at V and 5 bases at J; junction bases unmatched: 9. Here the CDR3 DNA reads TGTGCCAGTAGTATCGCGGGAGTCGGCGAGGAGACCCAGTACTTC. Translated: CASSIAGVGEETQYF.

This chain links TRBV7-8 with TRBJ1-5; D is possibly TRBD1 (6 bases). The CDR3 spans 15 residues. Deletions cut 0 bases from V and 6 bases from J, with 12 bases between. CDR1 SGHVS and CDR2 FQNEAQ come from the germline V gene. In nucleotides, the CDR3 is TGTGCCAGCAGCTTAGCTTTGGTAGGGGGTCAGCCCCAGCATTTT. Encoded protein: CASSLALVGGQPQHF.

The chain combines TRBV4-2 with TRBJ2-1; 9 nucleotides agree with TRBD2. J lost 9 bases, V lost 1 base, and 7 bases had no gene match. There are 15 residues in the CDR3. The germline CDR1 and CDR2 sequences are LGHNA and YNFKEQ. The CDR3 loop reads CASSQVGGRGGEQFF. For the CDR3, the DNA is TGTGCCAGCAGCCAAGTTGGCGGGAGGGGCGGTGAGCAGTTCTTC.

The CDR3 sequence is CASSSDRLGNTIYF. CDR3 nucleotides: TGTGCCAGCAGCTCCGACAGGTTGGGAAACACCATATATTTT. The chain joins TRBV7-8 to TRBJ1-3, with D possibly being TRBD1 (6 bases). The germline V gene has CDR1 SGHVS and CDR2 FQNEAQ. The V gene lost 4 bases and the J gene lost 4 bases, with 11 bases spanning the gap. The CDR3 is made up of 14 amino acids.

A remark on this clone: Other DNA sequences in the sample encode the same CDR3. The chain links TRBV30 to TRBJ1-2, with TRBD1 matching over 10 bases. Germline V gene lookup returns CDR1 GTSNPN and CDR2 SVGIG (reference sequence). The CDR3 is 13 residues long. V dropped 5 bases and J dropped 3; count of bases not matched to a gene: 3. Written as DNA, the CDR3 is TGTGCCTGGGACAGGGGGCGCGACTATGGCTACACCTTC. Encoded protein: CAWDRGRDYGYTF.

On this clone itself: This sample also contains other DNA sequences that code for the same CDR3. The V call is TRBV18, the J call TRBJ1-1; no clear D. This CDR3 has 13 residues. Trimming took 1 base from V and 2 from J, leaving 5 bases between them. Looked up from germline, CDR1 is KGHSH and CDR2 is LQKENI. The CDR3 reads CASSPRDNTEAFF. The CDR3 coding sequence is TGTGCCAGCTCACCACGAGATAACACTGAAGCTTTCTTT.

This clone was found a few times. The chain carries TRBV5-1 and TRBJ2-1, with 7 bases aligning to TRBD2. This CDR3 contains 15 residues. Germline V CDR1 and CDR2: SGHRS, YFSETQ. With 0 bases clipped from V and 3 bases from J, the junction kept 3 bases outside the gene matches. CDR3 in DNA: TGCGCCAGCAGCTTGGCGGGGAGGGGCTACAATGAGCAGTTCTTC. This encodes CASSLAGRGYNEQFF.

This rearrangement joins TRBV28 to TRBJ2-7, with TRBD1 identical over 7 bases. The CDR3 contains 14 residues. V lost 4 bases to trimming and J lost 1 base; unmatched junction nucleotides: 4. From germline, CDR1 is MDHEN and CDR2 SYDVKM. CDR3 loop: CASSSGQASYEQYF. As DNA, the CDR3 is TGTGCCAGCAGTTCCGGACAGGCTTCCTACGAGCAGTACTTC. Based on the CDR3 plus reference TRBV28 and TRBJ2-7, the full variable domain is DVKVTQSSRYLVKRTGEKVFLECVQDMDHENMFWYRQDPGLGLRLIYFSYDVKMKEKGDIPEGYSVSREKKERFSLILESASTNQTSMYLCASSSGQASYEQYFGPGTRLTVT.